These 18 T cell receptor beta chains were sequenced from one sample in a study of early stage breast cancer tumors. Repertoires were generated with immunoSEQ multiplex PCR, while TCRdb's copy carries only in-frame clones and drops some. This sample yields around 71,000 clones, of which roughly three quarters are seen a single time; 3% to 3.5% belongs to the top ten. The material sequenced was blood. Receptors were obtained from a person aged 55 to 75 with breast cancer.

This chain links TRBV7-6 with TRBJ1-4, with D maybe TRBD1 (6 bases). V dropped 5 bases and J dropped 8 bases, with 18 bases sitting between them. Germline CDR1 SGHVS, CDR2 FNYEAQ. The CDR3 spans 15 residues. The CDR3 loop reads CASSPTFRGVEKLFF. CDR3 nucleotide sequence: TGTGCCAGCAGCCCGACTTTCAGGGGTGTGGAAAAACTGTTTTTT.

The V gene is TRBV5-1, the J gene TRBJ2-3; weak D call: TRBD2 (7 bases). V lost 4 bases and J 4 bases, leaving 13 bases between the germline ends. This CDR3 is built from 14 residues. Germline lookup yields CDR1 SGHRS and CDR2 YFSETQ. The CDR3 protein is CASSPGGEADTQYF. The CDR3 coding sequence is TGCGCCAGCAGCCCGGGGGGCGAGGCAGATACGCAGTATTTT.

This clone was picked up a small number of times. DNA of the CDR3: TGCGCCAGCACCCTTTCGAGTGCCGGGAACACTGAAGCTTTCTTT. This gives the protein CASTLSSAGNTEAFF. The chain recombines TRBV5-1 with TRBJ1-1; no clear D. V was cut by 6 bases and J by 1 base, with 16 bases left in between. Per germline, CDR1 SGHRS and CDR2 YFSETQ. This CDR3 has 15 residues.

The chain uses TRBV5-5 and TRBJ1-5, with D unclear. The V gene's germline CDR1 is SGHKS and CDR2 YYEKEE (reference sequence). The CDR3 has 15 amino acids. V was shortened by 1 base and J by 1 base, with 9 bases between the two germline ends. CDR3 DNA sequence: TGTGCCAGCAGCTTGCAGTGGGCGAGCAATCAGCCCCAGCATTTT. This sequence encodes CASSLQWASNQPQHF.

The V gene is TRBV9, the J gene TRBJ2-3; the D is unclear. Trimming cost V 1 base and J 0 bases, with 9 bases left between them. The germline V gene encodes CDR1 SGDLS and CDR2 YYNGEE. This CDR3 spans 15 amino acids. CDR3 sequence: CASSVFGTSTDTQYF. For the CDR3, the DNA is TGTGCCAGCAGCGTATTTGGAACTAGCACAGATACGCAGTATTTT.

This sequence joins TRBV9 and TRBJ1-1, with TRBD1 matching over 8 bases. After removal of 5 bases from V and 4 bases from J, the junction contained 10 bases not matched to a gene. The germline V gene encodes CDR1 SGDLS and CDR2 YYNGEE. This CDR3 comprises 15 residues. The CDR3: CASSSPHRGITEAFF. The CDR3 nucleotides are TGTGCCAGCAGTTCGCCTCACAGGGGGATCACTGAAGCTTTCTTT.

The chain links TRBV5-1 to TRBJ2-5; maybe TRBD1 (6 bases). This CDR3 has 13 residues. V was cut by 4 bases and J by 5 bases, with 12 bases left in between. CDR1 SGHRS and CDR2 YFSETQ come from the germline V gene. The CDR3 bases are TGCGCCAGCAGCACGACAGGAGCGGAGACCCAGTACTTC. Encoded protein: CASSTTGAETQYF.

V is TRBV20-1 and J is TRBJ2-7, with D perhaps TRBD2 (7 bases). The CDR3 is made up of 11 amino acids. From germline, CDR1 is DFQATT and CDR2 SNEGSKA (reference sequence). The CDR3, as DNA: TGCTCCCAGGGGACTACCTACGAGCAGTACTTC. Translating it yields CSQGTTYEQYF.

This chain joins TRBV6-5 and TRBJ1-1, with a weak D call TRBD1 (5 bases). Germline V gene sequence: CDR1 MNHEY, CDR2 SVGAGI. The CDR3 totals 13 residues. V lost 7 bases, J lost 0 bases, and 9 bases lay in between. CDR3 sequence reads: CASTLGVNTEAFF. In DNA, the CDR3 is TGTGCCAGCACCCTAGGGGTGAACACTGAAGCTTTCTTT.

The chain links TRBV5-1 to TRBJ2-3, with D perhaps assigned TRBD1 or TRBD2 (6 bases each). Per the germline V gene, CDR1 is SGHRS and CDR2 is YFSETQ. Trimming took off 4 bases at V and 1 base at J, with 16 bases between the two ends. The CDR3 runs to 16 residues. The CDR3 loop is CASSREGGDGTDTQYF. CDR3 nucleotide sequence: TGCGCCAGCAGCCGAGAGGGGGGCGACGGCACAGATACGCAGTATTTT.

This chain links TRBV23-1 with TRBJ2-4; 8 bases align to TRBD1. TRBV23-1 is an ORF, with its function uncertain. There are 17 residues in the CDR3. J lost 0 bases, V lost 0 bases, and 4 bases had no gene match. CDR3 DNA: TGCGCCAGCAGTCAATCGGGACAGGCACTAGCCAAAAACATTCAGTACTTC. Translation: CASSQSGQALAKNIQYF.

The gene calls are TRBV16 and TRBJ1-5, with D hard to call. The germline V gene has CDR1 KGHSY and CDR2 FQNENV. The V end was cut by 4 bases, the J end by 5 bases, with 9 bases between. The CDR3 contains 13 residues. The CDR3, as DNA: TGTGCCAGCAGCCTTCTTGGAGATCAGCCCCAGCATTTT. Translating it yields CASSLLGDQPQHF.

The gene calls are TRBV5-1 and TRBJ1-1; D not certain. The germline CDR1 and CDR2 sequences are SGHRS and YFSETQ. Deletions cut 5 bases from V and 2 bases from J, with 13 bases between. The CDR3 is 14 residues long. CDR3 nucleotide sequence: TGCGCCAGCAGGTGGAGCACGGCTAACACTGAAGCTTTCTTT. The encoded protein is CASRWSTANTEAFF.

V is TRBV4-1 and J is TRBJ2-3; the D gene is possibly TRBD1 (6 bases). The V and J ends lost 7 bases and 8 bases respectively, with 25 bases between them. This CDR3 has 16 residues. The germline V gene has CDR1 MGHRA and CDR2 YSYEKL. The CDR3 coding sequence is TGCGCCAGCAAAGACTTGGGGGCAGGGGACAAGGGTACGCAGTATTTT. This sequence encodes CASKDLGAGDKGTQYF.

CDR3 DNA sequence: TGTGCCAGCAGCACCCGGGACAGGGGTTTTTCTGGGGCCAACGTCCTGACTTTC. Translation: CASSTRDRGFSGANVLTF. This chain connects TRBV7-2 to TRBJ2-6; 10 nucleotides match TRBD1. CDR1 SGHTA and CDR2 FQGNSA come from the germline V gene. The CDR3 contains 18 residues. The V segment lost 5 bases and the J segment 1 base; nucleotides outside the gene matches: 8.

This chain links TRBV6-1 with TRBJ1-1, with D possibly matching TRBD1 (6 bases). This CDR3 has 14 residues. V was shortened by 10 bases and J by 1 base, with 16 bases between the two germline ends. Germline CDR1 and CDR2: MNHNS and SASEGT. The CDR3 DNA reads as TGTGCCACAGGGGTCCCGGGGAGGAACACTGAAGCTTTCTTT. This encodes CATGVPGRNTEAFF.

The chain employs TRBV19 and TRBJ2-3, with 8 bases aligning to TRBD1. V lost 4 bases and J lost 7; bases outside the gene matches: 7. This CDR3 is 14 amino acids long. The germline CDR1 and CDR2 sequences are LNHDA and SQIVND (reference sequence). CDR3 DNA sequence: TGTGCCAGTAGTAGTGGGCAGGGGGCGAATACGCAGTATTTT. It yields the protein CASSSGQGANTQYF.

For the CDR3, the DNA is TGTGCCAGCAGACCGAATGCGCGGGGCTCCTACAATGAGCAGTTCTTC. As protein: CASRPNARGSYNEQFF. This chain joins TRBV7-9 and TRBJ2-1; weak D call: TRBD2 (6 bases). CDR3 length: 16 residues. Germline V gene sequence: CDR1 SEHNR, CDR2 FQNEAQ (reference sequence). Trimming took 6 bases from V and 0 from J, leaving 15 bases between them.